This T cell receptor beta chain emerged from a study of T cells in Graves' hyperthyroidism and ophthalmopathy. Study-level background: Peripheral blood was obtained at initial diagnosis, preceding any treatment. Study-level results: The majority of expanded thyroid clonotypes above 0.001 also appeared in blood. Ophthalmopathy and stable hyperthyroidism were separated by a 13 V-J model.

This clonotype was recorded many times. Its antigen remains unidentified. One end of the junction varies from germline; a read error may be responsible. Authors of the study amplified TCR beta CDR3 regions from RNA transcripts. Using the HTBI primer set, a first-round RT-PCR was run on the TCR CDR3. TCRdb redid the calling of the multiplex PCR reads with MiXCR, one entry per CDR3 protein. The table includes under 450,000 distinct CDR3 sequences, approximately 14% detected once. CDR3 length equals 13 residues. Germline loops: CDR1 SGHDT, CDR2 YYEEEE. Uncontrolled infection, other autoimmune disease, pregnancy or lactation excluded patients.

V and J are TRBV5-6 and TRBJ1-1; D not resolved. The sequence was collected from a woman aged 18-29 years with Graves' hyperthyroidism. Sequencing was performed on blood. This chain's CDR3 is CASSHGRNSEAFF. In DNA form, the CDR3 reads TGTGCCAGCAGCCACGGGCGGAACAGTGAAGCTTTCTTT.